This T cell receptor (beta chain) appears in the sequencing data of a study of PD-1 blockade in classical Hodgkin lymphoma. General study results and limits: Only CD4+ TCR diversity, not CD8+, had risen significantly by C4D1.

V was trimmed by 2 bases and J by 5 bases, leaving 10 bases between them. CDR1 and CDR2 from the germline V gene are MNHEY and SMNVEV (reference sequence). CDR3 size: 14 residues. With no exception, relapse followed autologous stem cell transplantation in all patients, and brentuximab vedotin exposure varied. The table came from immunoSEQ multiplex PCR; TCRdb's copy has only in-frame clones and leaves some out. The sample holds over 10,000 clones; around 90% are singletons and the top ten take about 40%. Of note for this clone: The antigen is not known.

The TCR was taken from a human donor with classical Hodgkin lymphoma. This sequence joins TRBV27 and TRBJ2-1, with a possible D match to TRBD2 (6 bases). Sequencing used peripheral blood mononuclear cells (PBMCs), obtained at baseline. CDR3: CASSLGGNHNEQFF. The CDR3 nucleotides read TGTGCCAGCAGTTTAGGGGGGAACCACAATGAGCAGTTCTTC.